Listed below are T cell receptor beta chains from one sample, sequenced in a study of control samples from healthy donors and cancer patients. TCRdb keeps only in-frame clones here, not all; method: immunoSEQ multiplex PCR. The repertoire includes 100,000 to 150,000 clones, roughly 92% of them detected once, and approximately 6% sits in the top ten. The sequenced sample consisted of blood. The receptors were sampled from a man between 18 and 29 years old in good health. Both conserved end residues are part of each CDR3. The order of the fields is J gene, V gene, clone size, CDR3 protein. Rows may omit the clone size; those that give it use once, few, many or a size class.

J: TRBJ1-4; V: TRBV5-5; size: -; CDR3: CASTRLLPNEKLFF
J: TRBJ1-1; V: TRBV2; size: once; CDR3: CASSGQGNTEAFF
J: TRBJ1-1; V: TRBV9; size: -; CDR3: CASSGRGNTEAFF
J: TRBJ2-1; V: TRBV6-1; size: -; CDR3: CASSGFRARSYNEQFF
J: TRBJ1-2; V: TRBV3-1/TRBV3-2; size: -; CDR3: CASSQSVVYGYTF
J: TRBJ2-5; V: TRBV9; size: -; CDR3: CASSVGTTNYLPETQYF
J: TRBJ2-1; V: TRBV7-6; size: -; CDR3: CASSSLSAGGNEQFF
J: TRBJ2-1; V: TRBV2; size: -; CDR3: CASMRGLAVSYNEQFF
J: TRBJ1-2; V: TRBV7-9; size: few; CDR3: CASSLGQGQLSNYGYTF
J: TRBJ2-2; V: TRBV5-4; size: -; CDR3: CASSLPTYTGELFF
J: TRBJ1-5; V: TRBV20-1; size: -; CDR3: CSASTDYSNQPQHF
J: TRBJ1-3; V: TRBV9; size: -; CDR3: CASSAGQGNTIYF
J: TRBJ2-5; V: TRBV5-1; size: -; CDR3: CASSLGQGVGETQYF
J: TRBJ1-3; V: TRBV4-1; size: -; CDR3: CASSQGRGYGNTIYF
J: TRBJ1-3; V: TRBV9; size: -; CDR3: CASRALGRNTIYF
J: TRBJ2-7; V: TRBV5-1; size: -; CDR3: CASSKDTTTSYEQYF
J: TRBJ2-3; V: TRBV5-4; size: -; CDR3: CVGGRGTDTQYF
J: TRBJ2-2; V: TRBV10-3; size: once; CDR3: CAIGVRDTGELFF
J: TRBJ2-5; V: TRBV4-1; size: once; CDR3: CASSRWGPGGRVVGKTQYF
J: TRBJ2-3; V: TRBV6-5; size: -; CDR3: CASSRGVPSTDTQYF
J: TRBJ2-7; V: TRBV9; size: -; CDR3: CASSNGTLASYEQYF
J: TRBJ1-1; V: TRBV5-1; size: once; CDR3: CASSLAEGGRTEAFF
J: TRBJ2-7; V: TRBV5-4; size: -; CDR3: CWGSTHEQYF
J: TRBJ1-1; V: TRBV3-1/TRBV3-2; size: -; CDR3: CASTPSGMDTEAFF
J: TRBJ2-7; V: TRBV3-1/TRBV3-2; size: -; CDR3: CASSQEPYEQYF
J: TRBJ1-6; V: TRBV18; size: -; CDR3: CASSTDYNSPLHF
J: TRBJ1-3; V: TRBV28; size: -; CDR3: CASSLPRTGIGNTIYF
J: TRBJ2-3; V: TRBV4-1; size: -; CDR3: CASSQDPAGGLADTQYF
J: TRBJ1-1; V: TRBV29-1; size: -; CDR3: CSAGTGGPEAFF
J: TRBJ1-5; V: TRBV30; size: -; CDR3: CAWSGTGGNQPQHF
J: TRBJ2-3; V: TRBV19; size: -; CDR3: CASSIGGGAADTQYF
J: TRBJ1-5; V: TRBV20-1; size: -; CDR3: CSASSGINQPQHF
J: TRBJ1-5; V: TRBV9; size: -; CDR3: CASSATGVWDQPQHF
J: TRBJ1-6; V: TRBV9; size: -; CDR3: CASSVWPDGGKPLHF
J: TRBJ1-6; V: TRBV19; size: -; CDR3: CASSIDRGYSPLHF
J: TRBJ2-1; V: TRBV7-2; size: -; CDR3: CASSLIGYNEQFF
J: TRBJ1-2; V: TRBV11-2; size: -; CDR3: CASSFGRANYGYTF
J: TRBJ2-3; V: TRBV18; size: -; CDR3: CASSPGSTDTQYF
J: TRBJ2-7; V: TRBV4-1; size: -; CDR3: CASSQEGRGDEQYF
J: TRBJ1-4; V: TRBV2; size: -; CDR3: CASSELGRDNEKLFF
J: TRBJ1-2; V: TRBV4-2; size: -; CDR3: CASSQDDAGYTF
J: TRBJ1-2; V: TRBV27; size: -; CDR3: CASILRGRGRYGYTF
J: TRBJ2-7; V: TRBV6-6; size: once; CDR3: CASSYGRQTRDEQYF
J: TRBJ1-5; V: TRBV7-9; size: once; CDR3: CASSLFRGPSNQPQHF
J: TRBJ1-6; V: TRBV9; size: once; CDR3: CASSAGVYNSPLHF
J: TRBJ1-6; V: TRBV7-2; size: -; CDR3: CASSLRGGTYNSPLHF
J: TRBJ2-5; V: TRBV10-3; size: -; CDR3: CAISERGAQETQYF